Listed here are 18 T cell receptor beta chains from one sample, sequenced in a study of patients and donors after allogeneic stem cell transplantation. TCRdb re-called the RT-PCR reads with MiXCR, one entry per CDR3 protein. The table records about a million distinct CDR3 sequences, roughly 17% of them present only once. Sequencing was done on a sample of blood, either unsorted or a sorted T cell fraction (not recorded which). All receptors derive from a human donor who was either an allogeneic HSCT recipient or a stem cell or donor lymphocyte infusion donor (not recorded which). It is not recorded whose cells these are; they may come from a transplant donor.

The rearrangement links TRBV4-1 to TRBJ2-7, with 7 bases matching TRBD1. V shed 1 base, J shed 4 bases, and the junction held 7 bases outside the gene matches. This CDR3 contains 15 residues. Germline CDR1 MGHRA, CDR2 YSYEKL. For the CDR3, the DNA is TGCGCCAGCAGCCAAGTAGGCCAGGGGGAGTACGAGCAGTACTTC. It yields the protein CASSQVGQGEYEQYF.

This clonotype came up many times. The chain is built from TRBV20-1 and TRBJ1-1; 9 nucleotides match TRBD1. The CDR3 consists of 16 residues. Germline CDR1 DFQATT, CDR2 SNEGSKA (reference sequence). Losses at the gene ends were 6 bases for V and 5 bases for J; bases not matched to a gene: 16. The CDR3 bases are TGCAGTGCCTTCGACCCGGGACAGGGAATGGGGACTGAAGCTTTCTTT. As protein: CSAFDPGQGMGTEAFF.

This clonotype was detected ten times or more. The chain couples TRBV6-5 to TRBJ2-3; 10 nucleotides match TRBD2. V lost 6 bases, J lost 7 bases, and 10 bases stayed unmatched. This CDR3 spans 15 amino acids. CDR1 is MNHEY, CDR2 SVGAGI, per germline. CDR3 coding DNA: TGTGCCAGCAGCTACAGCGGGAGGGCCCGGAATACGCAGTATTTT. Its translation is CASSYSGRARNTQYF.

A few counts support this clonotype. This rearrangement joins TRBV12-3 or TRBV12-4 to TRBJ2-5; D may be TRBD2 (7 bases). Trimming took 3 bases from V and 6 from J, leaving 14 bases between them. CDR3 length: 14 amino acids. CDR3 sequence reads: CASSLQGRAQTQYF. As DNA, the CDR3 is TGTGCCAGCAGTTTGCAGGGGAGGGCACAGACCCAGTACTTC.

The gene calls are TRBV5-1 and TRBJ2-1; TRBD1 aligns across 8 bases. Per the germline V gene, CDR1 is SGHRS and CDR2 is YFSETQ. V trimming: 0 bases; J trimming: 5 bases; junction bases outside the gene matches: 1. This CDR3 is built from 14 residues. CDR3 DNA: TGCGCCAGCAGCTTGGAGGGACAGGACAATGAGCAGTTCTTC. It is translated as CASSLEGQDNEQFF.

In this sample, this clonotype turned up many times. The DNA of the CDR3 is TGTGCCAGCAGTTTAGTTCTAGCGGTAGCCAAAAACATTCAGTACTTC. Its protein is CASSLVLAVAKNIQYF. The rearrangement uses TRBV12-3 or TRBV12-4 and TRBJ2-4, with 7 bases fitting TRBD2. The CDR3 has 16 amino acids. After removal of 1 base from V and 0 bases from J, the junction contained 3 bases not matched to a gene.

This sequence joins TRBV3-1 and TRBJ2-7; 8 bases map to TRBD1. This CDR3 is built from 16 residues. Germline CDR1 LGHDT, CDR2 YNNKEL (reference sequence). V lost 4 bases and J lost 6; bases outside the gene matches: 14. The CDR3 region is CASSLDRAAIGSEQYF. For the CDR3, the DNA is TGTGCCAGCAGCCTGGACAGGGCAGCTATAGGAAGCGAGCAGTACTTC.

This clonotype was counted ten times or more. This chain links TRBV4-3 with TRBJ2-1; 10 positions match TRBD1. The V gene end was trimmed by 0 bases and the J gene end by 2 bases; junction bases not matched to a gene: 4. Germline V CDR1 and CDR2: LGHNA, YSLEER. This CDR3 contains 17 residues. CDR3 coding DNA: TGCGCCAGCAGCCAAGATATCGGGACAGGGGCCTACAATGAGCAGTTCTTC. As protein: CASSQDIGTGAYNEQFF.

This clonotype showed up just a few times. The rearrangement joins TRBV20-1 to TRBJ1-4; no clear D gene. Between the trimmed V and J ends, which lost 6 bases and 5 bases, there was a span of 16 bases. This CDR3 region has 14 residues. CDR1 and CDR2 (germline): DFQATT, SNEGSKA (reference sequence). The CDR3 DNA reads TGCAGTGCGAGAAGGGAGCCGAAGAATGAAAAACTGTTTTTT. Amino acid sequence: CSARREPKNEKLFF.

At least ten counts were recorded for this clonotype. The chain couples TRBV12-3 or TRBV12-4 to TRBJ2-3, with TRBD2 matching 11 bases. V shed 7 bases, J shed 2 bases, and the junction held 8 bases outside the gene matches. The CDR3 length is 16 residues. The CDR3 reads CASNPLAGGITDTQYF. CDR3 nucleotides: TGTGCCAGCAACCCTCTAGCGGGAGGTATCACAGATACGCAGTATTTT.

This clonotype has a handful of counts. The chain employs TRBV18 and TRBJ2-3; 10 nucleotides line up with TRBD2. This CDR3 spans 17 amino acids. Germline CDR1 is KGHSH and CDR2 is LQKENI. V trimming: 1 base; J trimming: 1 base; junction bases outside the gene matches: 5. The CDR3 reads CASSPRLAGVGTDTQYF. The CDR3 DNA reads TGTGCCAGCTCACCACGGCTAGCGGGAGTGGGCACAGATACGCAGTATTTT.

V is TRBV7-9 and J is TRBJ2-2; weak D call: TRBD2 (5 bases). The CDR3 loop spans 13 amino acids. Trimming left V 7 bases short and J 7 bases short, with 13 bases between. Germline CDR1 reads SEHNR; CDR2 reads FQNEAQ (reference sequence). CDR3 amino acids: CASNPIGSGELFF. DNA of the CDR3: TGTGCCAGCAACCCTATAGGGAGCGGGGAGCTGTTTTTT.

The V and J genes are TRBV29-1 and TRBJ2-2; TRBD1 aligns across 7 bases. Germline values: CDR1 SQVTM, CDR2 ANQGSEA. The CDR3 length is 18 residues. The J segment lost 3 bases and the V segment lost 4 bases, leaving 17 bases of the junction unmatched. The CDR3 DNA sequence: TGCAGCGTTGCCTATGACGCCGGGACAGAGGCCCACACCGGGGAGCTGTTTTTT. It codes for CSVAYDAGTEAHTGELFF.

This chain links TRBV20-1 with TRBJ2-3; perhaps TRBD2 as D (6 bases). Trimming took off 5 bases at V and 4 bases at J, with 22 bases between the two ends. The CDR3 extends over 16 amino acids. CDR1 and CDR2 (germline): DFQATT, SNEGSKA (reference sequence). This CDR3 is CSAPQTRGRTPDTQYF. CDR3 sequence (DNA): TGCAGTGCTCCACAAACCCGGGGGAGGACCCCAGATACGCAGTATTTT.

This clonotype was observed a few times. The chain carries TRBV12-3 or TRBV12-4 and TRBJ2-3; 13 positions agree with TRBD2. CDR3 size: 17 residues. V was clipped by 6 bases and J by 3 bases; unmatched bases: 9. This CDR3 is CASSSGTSGTRTDTQYF. The CDR3 coding sequence is TGTGCCAGCAGCTCCGGGACTAGCGGGACTAGGACAGATACGCAGTATTTT.

This clonotype was observed a few times. The genes are TRBV5-8 and TRBJ2-1; a weak D match, TRBD2 (6 bases). CDR3 length: 15 amino acids. V was cut by 1 base and J by 6 bases, with 14 bases left in between. Germline V lookup: CDR1 SGHTS, CDR2 YDEGEE. In DNA, the CDR3 is TGTGCCAGCAGCTTGAGTGGGAGGATTTCCAATGAGCAGTTCTTC. The encoded protein is CASSLSGRISNEQFF.

This sequence joins TRBV28 and TRBJ2-2, with TRBD2 identical over 8 bases. Per germline, CDR1 MDHEN and CDR2 SYDVKM. This CDR3 has 15 amino acids. V shed 6 bases, J shed 6 bases, and the junction held 9 bases outside the gene matches. For the CDR3, the DNA is TGTGCCAGCAGGGGGACTAGACCCCCCCCCGGGGAGCTGTTTTTT. Translating gives CASRGTRPPPGELFF.

This clonotype was counted only a few times. The chain has TRBV5-1 and TRBJ2-5; 8 positions match TRBD2. CDR1 and CDR2 from the germline V gene are SGHRS and YFSETQ. CDR3 length equals 14 residues. Trimming took 5 bases from V and 5 from J; bases not matched to a gene: 8. The CDR3 DNA is TGCGCCAGCAGAGAGCGGGAGCCGAGGGAGACCCAGTACTTC. Protein sequence: CASREREPRETQYF.